This section outlines one T cell receptor beta chain sequence together with its context. The sample is drawn from a study of cytomegalovirus exposure and HLA in healthy donors. Primers for the PCR totalled 60 Vbeta and 13 Jbeta. This table comes from immunoSEQ multiplex PCR, and its TCRdb copy is limited to in-frame clones, with some not included. The table has about 160,000 clones, roughly 80% seen once. Sequenced input: PBMCs. This TCR was recovered from a girl aged 10 to 17 in good health and CMV-seropositive.

In DNA, the CDR3 is TGTGCCTGGAGTGAGATGAGGGGGCGACGCACTGAAGCTTTCTTT. Amino acid sequence: CAWSEMRGRRTEAFF. V and J are TRBV30 and TRBJ1-1; 7 nucleotides match TRBD1. The CDR3 is made up of 15 amino acids. CDR1 is GTSNPN and CDR2 is SVGIG in the germline V gene (reference sequence). The ends lost 1 base at V and 4 bases at J; junction bases unmatched: 9. Together with reference TRBV30 and TRBJ1-1, the CDR3 gives the full variable domain: SQTIHQWPATLVQPVGSPLSLECTVEGTSNPNLYWYRQAAGRGLQLLFYSVGIGQISSEVPQNLSASRPQDRQFILSSKKLLLSDSGFYLCAWSEMRGRRTEAFFGQGTRLTVV.